The present T cell receptor (beta chain) was sequenced within a study of beta chain features in type 1 diabetes. Looking at the study overall: Similarity in age, gender and cell yields was seen between patients and healthy donors. Findings of the study overall: Patients' naive, central memory and regulatory TCRB repertoires appeared more alike than those of healthy donors. Shortening that was moderate but significant affected the TCRB CDR3s of Type 1 diabetes patients in all four CD4+ subsets.

Regarding this clone: Its antigen is not known.

The trim removed 5 bases at V and 7 bases at J, leaving 9 bases unmatched. CDR1 and CDR2 (germline): SGHTA, FQGNSA. The CDR3 consists of 15 residues. The entirety of the isolated RNA underwent reverse transcription, so expressed TCRB transcripts were sequenced. The method was immunoSEQ multiplex PCR; TCRdb's version includes in-frame clones alone and lacks a portion of them. The sample contains roughly 150,000 clones, about 9% of which appear only once. The chain recombines TRBV7-2 with TRBJ2-1; TRBD2 matches 9 bases. Input material: central memory CD4+ T cells from blood. This sequence was found in a woman between 18 and 29 years old with type 1 diabetes. The CDR3 sequence is CASSRVSGGRNEQFF. CDR3 in DNA: TGTGCCAGCAGCCGGGTCAGCGGGGGGCGAAATGAGCAGTTCTTC.